The 24 T cell receptor beta chains below all came from one sample that was sequenced in a study of regulatory T cells in long-lasting Graves disease. Stated time point: persistent/refractory GD, antithyroid drugs over 5 years with positive TRAb. PBMC RNA was the source of the TCR library. The authors built TCR beta libraries using iRepertoire HTBI primers and Arm-PCR of CDR3 regions. TCRdb redid the calling of the multiplex PCR reads with MiXCR, one entry per CDR3 protein. The repertoire holds a few hundred thousand distinct CDR3 sequences, with 20% to 25% as singletons. The sequenced sample was peripheral blood mononuclear cells (PBMCs), obtained when the disease was refractory, from a patient treated with antithyroid drugs. The receptors were gathered from a female donor with Graves disease.

The chain combines TRBV27 with TRBJ1-1; D ambiguous. Germline CDR1 MNHEY, CDR2 SMNVEV (reference sequence). V was shortened by 8 bases and J by 3 bases, with 19 bases between the two germline ends. The CDR3 runs to 15 residues. The CDR3 region is CASSPSYISYTEAFF. The CDR3 DNA reads TGTGCCAGCTCCCCCTCCTACATCTCCTACACTGAAGCTTTCTTT.

The chain combines TRBV12-5 with TRBJ2-1; 8 bases align to TRBD2. Germline V CDR1 and CDR2: LGHNT, FRNRAP. V shed 6 bases, J shed 4 bases, and the junction held 14 bases outside the gene matches. This CDR3 spans 17 amino acids. As DNA, the CDR3 is TGTGCTAGTGGATGGTGGCGGACGGGACTAGTTTACAATGAGCAGTTCTTC. Translation gives CASGWWRTGLVYNEQFF.

This clonotype has ten or more counts. V is TRBV28 and J is TRBJ1-2; the D is unclear. Germline-derived CDR1 and CDR2 are MDHEN and SYDVKM. There are 15 residues in the CDR3. Trimming pared 6 bases from V and 7 bases from J, leaving 21 bases between. CDR3 protein: CASSFTSSQSSGYTF. The CDR3 DNA reads as TGTGCCAGCAGCTTTACGTCTTCTCAGAGCTCTGGCTACACCTTC.

Ten or more counts support this clonotype. This chain uses TRBV6-1 with TRBJ2-4; 8 nucleotides agree with TRBD2. V shed 8 bases, J shed 1 base, and the junction held 10 bases outside the gene matches. There are 16 residues in the CDR3. The germline V gene encodes CDR1 MNHNS and CDR2 SASEGT. The DNA for the CDR3 is TGTGCCAGCTCCTCGCGGGGGGCGCCTGCCAAAAACATTCAGTACTTC. This sequence encodes CASSSRGAPAKNIQYF.

This clonotype was detected ten times or more. The chain combines TRBV5-1 with TRBJ2-7, with D perhaps TRBD1 (6 bases). Per germline, CDR1 SGHRS and CDR2 YFSETQ. Trimming left V 3 bases short and J 2 bases short, with 15 bases between. The CDR3 runs to 15 residues. The CDR3 loop reads CASSSFEGVPYEQYF. The DNA for the CDR3 is TGCGCCAGCAGCTCCTTCGAGGGGGTTCCCTACGAGCAGTACTTC.

A few counts support this clonotype. The gene calls are TRBV6-5 and TRBJ2-5; 7 nucleotides align to TRBD2. Germline V gene data show CDR1 as MNHEY and CDR2 as SVGAGI. The CDR3 covers 16 residues. The V gene end was trimmed by 2 bases and the J gene end by 5 bases; junction bases not matched to a gene: 11. The DNA of the CDR3 is TGTGCCAGCAGTTACGGGTCGGGAGGTGGGCAGGAGACCCAGTACTTC. Amino acids: CASSYGSGGGQETQYF.

Many counts were recorded for this clonotype. V usage is TRBV13 and J usage is TRBJ2-7; D gene ambiguous. V was trimmed by 2 bases and J by 3 bases, leaving 11 bases between them. This CDR3 is built from 14 residues. From germline, CDR1 is PRHDT and CDR2 FYEKMQ (reference sequence). As DNA, the CDR3 is TGTGCCAGCAGCTTAAGATACAGAAACTACGAGCAGTACTTC. Translated: CASSLRYRNYEQYF.

V is TRBV12-3 or TRBV12-4 and J is TRBJ2-1; D is uncertain. V was shortened by 2 bases and J by 8 bases, with 13 bases between the two germline ends. This CDR3 has 14 amino acids. CDR3 loop: CASSLIAEVHEQFF. CDR3 sequence (DNA): TGTGCCAGCAGTTTAATTGCCGAGGTGCATGAGCAGTTCTTC.

This chain joins TRBV28 and TRBJ1-4; tentatively, D is TRBD1 (5 bases). The V end lost 2 bases, the J end lost 5 bases, and 15 bases lay between the germline ends. The CDR3 is made up of 16 amino acids. Germline V gene data show CDR1 as MDHEN and CDR2 as SYDVKM. The CDR3 here is CASSLLGTGANEKLFF. The CDR3 DNA reads TGTGCCAGCAGTTTACTGGGGACGGGAGCCAATGAAAAACTGTTTTTT.

This clonotype was counted between two and nine times. The V call is TRBV9, the J call TRBJ2-7; a weak D match, TRBD1 (5 bases). Germline CDR1 is SGDLS and CDR2 is YYNGEE. V lost 0 bases and J lost 6, with 16 bases in between. This CDR3 has 15 residues. The CDR3 here is CASSVGGRFDSEQYF. As DNA, the CDR3 is TGTGCCAGCAGCGTAGGGGGCAGGTTCGATTCCGAGCAGTACTTC.

This clonotype was seen many times. The chain has TRBV7-8 and TRBJ2-7; either TRBD1 or TRBD2 may supply D (5 bases each). Germline V gene lookup returns CDR1 SGHVS and CDR2 FQNEAQ. Trimming took 0 bases from V and 0 from J, leaving 9 bases between them. The CDR3 has 15 amino acids. The CDR3 coding sequence is TGTGCCAGCAGCTTAGCTGACGGGACCTCCTACGAGCAGTACTTC. This codes for CASSLADGTSYEQYF.

This clonotype was counted ten times or more. V gene TRBV30 combines with J gene TRBJ2-5, with 8 nucleotides matching TRBD1. Germline V gives CDR1 GTSNPN, CDR2 SVGIG (reference sequence). Losses at the gene ends were 3 bases for V and 5 bases for J; bases not matched to a gene: 8. The CDR3 has 14 residues. CDR3 loop: CAWSYRGNEETQYF. The CDR3 bases are TGTGCCTGGAGCTACAGGGGGAATGAGGAGACCCAGTACTTC.

V is TRBV28 and J is TRBJ2-3, with TRBD1 matching over 9 bases. The V segment lost 6 bases and the J segment 6 bases; nucleotides outside the gene matches: 4. The CDR3 spans 13 residues. Germline CDR1 is MDHEN and CDR2 is SYDVKM. CDR3 residues: CASRTGGQDTQYF. CDR3 in DNA: TGTGCCAGCAGGACAGGGGGGCAGGATACGCAGTATTTT.

This clonotype was counted many times. The genes are TRBV12-3 or TRBV12-4 and TRBJ2-7; D remains ambiguous. CDR3 size: 11 residues. Trimming removed 6 bases from V and 2 bases from J, with 5 bases in between. In DNA form, the CDR3 reads TGTGCCAGCAGCAAAACCTACGAGCAGTACTTC. It yields the protein CASSKTYEQYF.

V gene TRBV5-1 combines with J gene TRBJ2-7; 7 nucleotides match TRBD1. Germline V CDR1 and CDR2: SGHRS, YFSETQ. The V segment lost 3 bases and the J segment 6 bases; nucleotides outside the gene matches: 6. The CDR3 extends over 13 amino acids. The CDR3 bases are TGCGCCAGCAGCTACACACAGGGGACCGAGCAGTACTTC. Protein sequence: CASSYTQGTEQYF.

The V gene is TRBV3-1, the J gene TRBJ1-5, with D perhaps TRBD1 (5 bases). V lost 0 bases and J 7 bases, leaving 13 bases between the germline ends. Germline-derived CDR1 and CDR2 are LGHDT and YNNKEL (reference sequence). CDR3 length: 15 residues. The CDR3 DNA sequence: TGTGCCAGCAGCCAAGATCCAGGGCTGGGACAGCCCCAGCATTTT. Protein product: CASSQDPGLGQPQHF. Full variable domain (rest looked up from reference TRBV3-1 and TRBJ1-5): DTAVSQTPKYLVTQMGNDKSIKCEQNLGHDTMYWYKQDSKKFLKIMFSYNNKELIINETVPNRFSPKSPDKAHLNLHINSLELGDSAVYFCASSQDPGLGQPQHFGDGTRLSIL.

This clonotype showed up just a few times. The gene calls are TRBV19 and TRBJ1-1; D uncertain. Germline V gene sequence: CDR1 LNHDA, CDR2 SQIVND (reference sequence). The CDR3 has 11 amino acids. V gave up 5 bases and J gave up 4 bases, with 5 bases separating them. The CDR3 loop is CASSGATEAFF. The CDR3 bases are TGTGCCAGTAGTGGAGCCACTGAAGCTTTCTTT. The variable domain in full, completed from reference TRBV19 and TRBJ1-1, reads DGGITQSPKYLFRKEGQNVTLSCEQNLNHDAMYWYRQDPGQGLRLIYYSQIVNDFQKGDIAEGYSVSREKKESFPLTVTSAQKNPTAFYLCASSGATEAFFGQGTRLTVV.

There are many counts of this clonotype. The chain links TRBV28 to TRBJ2-7; the match to TRBD2 covers 14 bases. Germline V CDR1 and CDR2: MDHEN, SYDVKM. V shed 2 bases, J shed 4 bases, and the junction held 1 base outside the gene matches. The CDR3 runs to 15 residues. The CDR3, as DNA: TGTGCCAGCAGTTTAAGACTAGCGGGAGGGTACGAGCAGTACTTC. Protein: CASSLRLAGGYEQYF.

Ten or more counts support this clonotype. The rearrangement uses TRBV11-3 and TRBJ2-7; 9 nucleotides agree with TRBD2. This CDR3 region has 18 residues. The V gene end was trimmed by 0 bases and the J gene end by 5 bases; junction bases not matched to a gene: 14. Germline V gene sequence: CDR1 SGHNT, CDR2 YENEEA. The CDR3 sequence: CASSLEGPHASGNDEQYF. CDR3 DNA sequence: TGTGCCAGCAGCTTAGAGGGCCCCCATGCTAGCGGGAACGACGAGCAGTACTTC.

Only a few counts were recorded for this clonotype. V is TRBV7-9 and J is TRBJ2-2; either TRBD1 or TRBD2 may fit D (5 bases each). CDR3 length: 16 residues. V lost 1 base and J 0 bases, leaving 9 bases between the germline ends. Looked up from germline, CDR1 is SEHNR and CDR2 is FQNEAQ (reference sequence). CDR3 sequence: CASSLGGPANTGELFF. CDR3 coding DNA: TGTGCCAGCAGCTTAGGGGGACCTGCGAACACCGGGGAGCTGTTTTTT.

This clonotype showed up just a few times. The chain links TRBV2 to TRBJ1-6; 10 bases align to TRBD1. V lost 5 bases, J lost 9 bases, and 4 bases stayed unmatched. CDR1 is SNHLY and CDR2 is FYNNEI in the germline V gene. The CDR3 totals 14 residues. CDR3 bases: TGTGCCAGCAGTTTCGACAGGGGGCTTTCACCCCTCCACTTT. Its protein product is CASSFDRGLSPLHF.

This clonotype was seen a few times. The DNA of the CDR3 is TGTGCCAGCAGTTACCGACAGGGAAGGCGTGACGAGCAGTACTTC. Its protein is CASSYRQGRRDEQYF. The chain uses TRBV6-2 or TRBV6-3 and TRBJ2-7; TRBD1 matches 7 bases. Germline assignment: CDR1 MNHEY and CDR2 SVGEGT. Trimming at V came to 2 bases and at J to 5 bases, leaving 9 bases not matched to a gene. This CDR3 region has 15 residues.

The J gene is TRBJ1-2, the V gene TRBV20-1; TRBD1 matches at 8 bases. CDR1 DFQATT and CDR2 SNEGSKA come from the germline V gene (reference sequence). This CDR3 spans 14 amino acids. Losses at the gene ends were 0 bases for V and 4 bases for J; bases not matched to a gene: 4. CDR3 protein: CSAREQGVLYGYTF. The CDR3 DNA reads TGCAGTGCTAGAGAACAGGGGGTTCTCTATGGCTACACCTTC.

This clonotype was counted many times. The chain recombines TRBV15 with TRBJ1-5; the match to TRBD1 covers 7 bases. V lost 1 base, J lost 9 bases, and 9 bases stayed unmatched. Germline loops: CDR1 LNHNV, CDR2 YYDKDF (reference sequence). CDR3 length: 15 residues. This chain's CDR3 is CATSRVRQGGSPQHF. In DNA form, the CDR3 reads TGTGCCACCAGCAGAGTACGGCAGGGGGGTTCGCCCCAGCATTTT. The whole variable domain, remainder taken from reference TRBV15 and TRBJ1-5, is DAMVIQNPRYQVTQFGKPVTLSCSQTLNHNVMYWYQQKSSQAPKLLFHYYDKDFNNEADTPDNFQSRRPNTSFCFLDIRSPGLGDTAMYLCATSRVRQGGSPQHFGDGTRLSIL.